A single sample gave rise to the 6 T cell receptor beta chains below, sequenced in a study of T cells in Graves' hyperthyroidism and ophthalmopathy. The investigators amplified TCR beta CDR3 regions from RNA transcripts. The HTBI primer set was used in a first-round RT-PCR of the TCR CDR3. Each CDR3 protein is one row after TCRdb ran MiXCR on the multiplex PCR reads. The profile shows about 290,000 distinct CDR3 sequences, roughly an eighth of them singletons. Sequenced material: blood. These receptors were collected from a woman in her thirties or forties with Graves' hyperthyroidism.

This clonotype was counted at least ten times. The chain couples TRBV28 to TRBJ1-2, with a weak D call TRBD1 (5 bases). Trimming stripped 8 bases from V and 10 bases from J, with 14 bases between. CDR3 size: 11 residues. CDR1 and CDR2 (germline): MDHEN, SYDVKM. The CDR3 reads CASQGELIYTF. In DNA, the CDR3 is TGTGCCAGCCAGGGAGAGTTAATCTACACCTTC.

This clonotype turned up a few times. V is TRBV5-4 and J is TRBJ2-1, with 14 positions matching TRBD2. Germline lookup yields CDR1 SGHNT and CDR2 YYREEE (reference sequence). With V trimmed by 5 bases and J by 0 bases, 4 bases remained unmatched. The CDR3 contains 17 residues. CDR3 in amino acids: CASSRTSGGSSYNEQFF. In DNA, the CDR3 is TGTGCCAGCAGTCGGACTAGCGGGGGGAGCTCCTACAATGAGCAGTTCTTC.

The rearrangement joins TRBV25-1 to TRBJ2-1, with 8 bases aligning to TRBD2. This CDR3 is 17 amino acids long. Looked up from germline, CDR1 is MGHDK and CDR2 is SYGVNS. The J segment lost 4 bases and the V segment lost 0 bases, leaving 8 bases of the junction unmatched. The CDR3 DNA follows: TGTGCCAGCAGTGAATATGAGGTCGGGAGGGCATACAATGAGCAGTTCTTC. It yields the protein CASSEYEVGRAYNEQFF.

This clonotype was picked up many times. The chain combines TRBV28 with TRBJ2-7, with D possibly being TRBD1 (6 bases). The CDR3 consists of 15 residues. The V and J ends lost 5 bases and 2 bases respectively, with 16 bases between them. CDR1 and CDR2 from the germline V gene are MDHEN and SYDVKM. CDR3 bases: TGTGCCAGCAGTCTTCCCACAGGGACCCCCTACGAGCAGTACTTC. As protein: CASSLPTGTPYEQYF.

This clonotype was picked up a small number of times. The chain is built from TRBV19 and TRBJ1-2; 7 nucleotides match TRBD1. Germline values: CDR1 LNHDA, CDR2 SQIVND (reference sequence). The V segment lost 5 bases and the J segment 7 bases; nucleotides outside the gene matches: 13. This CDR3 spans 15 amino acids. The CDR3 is CASSAIRDRVAGYTF. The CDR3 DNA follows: TGTGCCAGTAGTGCCATCCGGGACAGAGTTGCTGGCTACACCTTC.

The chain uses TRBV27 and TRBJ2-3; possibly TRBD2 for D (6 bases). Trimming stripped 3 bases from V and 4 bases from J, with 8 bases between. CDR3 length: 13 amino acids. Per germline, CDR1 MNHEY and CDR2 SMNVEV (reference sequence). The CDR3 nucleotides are TGTGCCAGCAGTTTGGGACTCCCAGATACGCAGTATTTT. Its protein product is CASSLGLPDTQYF.